This T cell receptor (beta chain) was profiled in a study of blood T cell repertoires in COVID-19. About the study: COVID-19 samples, acute and convalescent, were from the United States, Italy and Spain. Sample material is recorded as cDNA or gDNA derived from T cells, B-cell-depleted T cells, or PBMCs.

Seattle patient enrollment occurred during active infection, with longitudinal follow-up thereafter. Germline V gene data show CDR1 as SGHRS and CDR2 as YFSETQ. The CDR3 covers 15 residues. Trimming removed 0 bases at V and 0 bases at J, with 7 bases between. Original data processing: Estimated nucleated cell counts came from reference gene primer amplification. Data came from immunoSEQ multiplex PCR; TCRdb stores just in-frame clones and leaves some out. The DNA was the basis for D and trimming; V, J and clone size are from that table. The profile covers more than 75,000 clones, with 89% appearing a single time and less than 3% taken by the ten largest.

This TCR derives from a man between 50 and 59 years old with COVID-19, enrolled during active disease. Sequenced sample: peripheral blood. The V gene is TRBV5-1, the J gene TRBJ1-3, with D hard to call. The CDR3 nucleotides read TGCGCCAGCAGCTTGGTATCCCCCTCTGGAAACACCATATATTTT. It is translated as CASSLVSPSGNTIYF.